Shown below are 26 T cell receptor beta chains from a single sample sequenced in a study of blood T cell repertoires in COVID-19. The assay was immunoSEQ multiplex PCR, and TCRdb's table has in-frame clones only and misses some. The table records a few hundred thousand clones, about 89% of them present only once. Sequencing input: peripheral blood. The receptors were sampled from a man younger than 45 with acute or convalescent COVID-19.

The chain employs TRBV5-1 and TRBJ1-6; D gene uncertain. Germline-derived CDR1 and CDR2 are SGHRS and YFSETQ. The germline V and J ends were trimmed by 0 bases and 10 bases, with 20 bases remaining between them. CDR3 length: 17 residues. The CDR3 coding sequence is TGCGCCAGCAGCTTGGAGGTCGGCGGCACCAAGTCGTCACCCCTCCACTTT. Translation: CASSLEVGGTKSSPLHF.

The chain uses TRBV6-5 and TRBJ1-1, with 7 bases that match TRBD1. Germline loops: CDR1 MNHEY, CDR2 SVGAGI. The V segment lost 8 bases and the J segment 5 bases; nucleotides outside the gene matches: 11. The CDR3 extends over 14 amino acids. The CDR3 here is CASGDRVHLTEAFF. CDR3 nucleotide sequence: TGTGCCAGCGGAGACAGGGTACACTTGACTGAAGCTTTCTTT.

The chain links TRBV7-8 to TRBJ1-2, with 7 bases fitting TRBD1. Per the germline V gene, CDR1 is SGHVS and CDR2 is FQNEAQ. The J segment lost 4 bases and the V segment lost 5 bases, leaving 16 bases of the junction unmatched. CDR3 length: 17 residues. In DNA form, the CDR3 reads TGTGCCAGCAGCCCCGGACAGGCTGCTATCCCCCTCTATGGCTACACCTTC. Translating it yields CASSPGQAAIPLYGYTF.

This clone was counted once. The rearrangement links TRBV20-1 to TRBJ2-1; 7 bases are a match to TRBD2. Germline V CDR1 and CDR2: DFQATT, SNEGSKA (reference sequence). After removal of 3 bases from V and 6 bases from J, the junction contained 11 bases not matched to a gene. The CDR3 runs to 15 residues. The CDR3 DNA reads TGCAGTGCTAGTAATGTCGTGGCGGGGGTCAATGAGCAGTTCTTC. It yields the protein CSASNVVAGVNEQFF.

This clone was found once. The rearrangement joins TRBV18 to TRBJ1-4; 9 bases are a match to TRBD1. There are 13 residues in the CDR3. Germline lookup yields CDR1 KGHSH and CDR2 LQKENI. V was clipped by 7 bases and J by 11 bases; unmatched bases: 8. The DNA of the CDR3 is TGTGCCAGCTTCGGGACAGGGTTGGAGAAACTGTTTTTT. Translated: CASFGTGLEKLFF.

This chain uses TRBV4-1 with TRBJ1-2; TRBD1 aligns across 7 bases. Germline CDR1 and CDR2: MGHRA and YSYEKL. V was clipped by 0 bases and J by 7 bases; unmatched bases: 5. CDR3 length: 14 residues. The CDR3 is CASSQETGEVGYTF. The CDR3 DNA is TGCGCCAGCAGCCAAGAAACAGGGGAAGTTGGCTACACCTTC.

The DNA for the CDR3 is TGTGCCAGCAGCTTATTTCCGCGGCAGGGGACGGATGAAAAACTGTTTTTT. Translation gives CASSLFPRQGTDEKLFF. The rearrangement uses TRBV11-2 and TRBJ1-4; maybe TRBD1 (6 bases). The CDR3 is made up of 17 amino acids. The V end was cut by 2 bases, the J end by 6 bases, with 19 bases between. Germline assignment: CDR1 SGHAT and CDR2 FQNNGV.

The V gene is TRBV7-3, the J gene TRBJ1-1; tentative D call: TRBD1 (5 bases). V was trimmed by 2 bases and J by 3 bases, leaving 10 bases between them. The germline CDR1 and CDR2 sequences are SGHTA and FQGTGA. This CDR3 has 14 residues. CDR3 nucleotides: TGTGCCAGCAGCTTATCGGGGGGAGACACTGAAGCTTTCTTT. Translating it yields CASSLSGGDTEAFF.

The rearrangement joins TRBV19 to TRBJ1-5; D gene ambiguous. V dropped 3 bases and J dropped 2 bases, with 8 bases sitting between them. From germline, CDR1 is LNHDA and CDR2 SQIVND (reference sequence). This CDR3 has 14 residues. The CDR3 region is CASSITQGNQPQHF. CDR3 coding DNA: TGTGCCAGTAGTATTACCCAGGGCAATCAGCCCCAGCATTTT.

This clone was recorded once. As DNA, the CDR3 is TGTGCCAGCAGTCCCCGGGACAGTCAGCCCCAGCATTTT. Its protein is CASSPRDSQPQHF. J is TRBJ1-5 and V is TRBV6-5; 7 bases are a match to TRBD1. Per the germline V gene, CDR1 is MNHEY and CDR2 is SVGAGI. The CDR3 is 13 residues long. With V trimmed by 5 bases and J by 6 bases, 4 bases remained unmatched.

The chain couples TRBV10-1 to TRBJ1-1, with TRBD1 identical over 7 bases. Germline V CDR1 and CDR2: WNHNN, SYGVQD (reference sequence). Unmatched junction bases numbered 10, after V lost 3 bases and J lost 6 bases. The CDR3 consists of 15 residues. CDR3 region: CASSDLVGGKAEAFF. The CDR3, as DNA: TGCGCCAGCAGTGATCTAGTAGGGGGCAAGGCTGAAGCTTTCTTT.

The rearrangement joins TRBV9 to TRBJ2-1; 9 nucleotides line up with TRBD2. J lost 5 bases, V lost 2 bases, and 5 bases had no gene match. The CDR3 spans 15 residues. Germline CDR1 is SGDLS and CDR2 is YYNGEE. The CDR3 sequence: CASSVGTSFHNEQFF. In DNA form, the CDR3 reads TGTGCCAGCAGCGTTGGGACTAGCTTCCACAATGAGCAGTTCTTC.

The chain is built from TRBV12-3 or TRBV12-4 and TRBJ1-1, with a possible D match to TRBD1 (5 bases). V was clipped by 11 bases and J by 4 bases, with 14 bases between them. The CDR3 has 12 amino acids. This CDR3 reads CASHQGITEAFF. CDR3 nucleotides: TGTGCCTCTCACCAGGGAATCACTGAAGCTTTCTTT.

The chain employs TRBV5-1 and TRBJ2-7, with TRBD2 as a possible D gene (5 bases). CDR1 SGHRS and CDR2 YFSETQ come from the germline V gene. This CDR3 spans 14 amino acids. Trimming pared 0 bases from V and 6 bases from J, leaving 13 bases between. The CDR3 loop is CASSLVPGNFEQYF. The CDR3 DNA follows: TGCGCCAGCAGCTTGGTTCCGGGGAATTTCGAGCAGTACTTC.

The CDR3: CASSYSGTDTQYF. CDR3 coding DNA: TGTGCCAGCAGCTATTCCGGCACAGATACGCAGTATTTT. V gene TRBV7-9 combines with J gene TRBJ2-3; D unresolved. Germline-derived CDR1 and CDR2 are SEHNR and FQNEAQ (reference sequence). The CDR3 length is 13 residues. Trimming took off 4 bases at V and 1 base at J, with 6 bases between the two ends.

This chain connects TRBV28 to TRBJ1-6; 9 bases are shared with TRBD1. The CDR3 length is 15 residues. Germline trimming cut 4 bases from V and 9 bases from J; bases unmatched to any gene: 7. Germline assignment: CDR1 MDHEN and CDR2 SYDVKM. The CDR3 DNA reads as TGTGCCAGCAGTTGGGTGGGACAGGGAAGTTCACCCCTCCACTTT. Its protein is CASSWVGQGSSPLHF.

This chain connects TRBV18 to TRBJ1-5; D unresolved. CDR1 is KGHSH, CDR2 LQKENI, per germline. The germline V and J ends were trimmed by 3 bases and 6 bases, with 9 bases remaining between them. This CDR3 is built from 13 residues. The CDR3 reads CASSPSGSQPQHF. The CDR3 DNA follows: TGTGCCAGCTCACCCTCCGGTAGTCAGCCCCAGCATTTT.

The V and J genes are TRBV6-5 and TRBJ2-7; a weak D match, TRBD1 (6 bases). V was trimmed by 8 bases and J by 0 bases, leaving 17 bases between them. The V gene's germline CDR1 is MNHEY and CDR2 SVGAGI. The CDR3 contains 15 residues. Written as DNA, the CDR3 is TGTGCCAGCCCCGACAGGCGCTTGAGCTCCTACGAGCAGTACTTC. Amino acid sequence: CASPDRRLSSYEQYF.

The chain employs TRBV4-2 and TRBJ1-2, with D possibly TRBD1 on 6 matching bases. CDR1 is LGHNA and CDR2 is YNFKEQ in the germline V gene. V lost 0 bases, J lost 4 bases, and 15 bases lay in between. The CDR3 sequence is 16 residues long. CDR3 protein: CASSQERRGTSYGYTF. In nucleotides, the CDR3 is TGTGCCAGCAGCCAAGAAAGGAGAGGGACAAGCTATGGCTACACCTTC.

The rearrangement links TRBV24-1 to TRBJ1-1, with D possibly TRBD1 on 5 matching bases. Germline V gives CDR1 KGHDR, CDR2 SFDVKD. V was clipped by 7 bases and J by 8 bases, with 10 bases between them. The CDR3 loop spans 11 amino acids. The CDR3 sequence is CATRKGPEAFF. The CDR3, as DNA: TGTGCCACCAGGAAGGGGCCCGAAGCTTTCTTT.

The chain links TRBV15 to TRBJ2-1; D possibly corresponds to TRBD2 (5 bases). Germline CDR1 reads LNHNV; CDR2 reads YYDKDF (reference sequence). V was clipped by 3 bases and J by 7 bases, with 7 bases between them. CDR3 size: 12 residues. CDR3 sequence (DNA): TGTGCCACCAGCAGGAGGACTAATGAGCAGTTCTTC. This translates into CATSRRTNEQFF.

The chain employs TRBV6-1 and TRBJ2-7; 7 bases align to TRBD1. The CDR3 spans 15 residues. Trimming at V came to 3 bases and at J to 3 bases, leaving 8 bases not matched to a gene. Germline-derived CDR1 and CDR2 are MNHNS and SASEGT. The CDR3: CASSETGMFLYEQYF. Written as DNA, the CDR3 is TGTGCCAGCAGTGAGACAGGGATGTTTCTCTACGAGCAGTACTTC.

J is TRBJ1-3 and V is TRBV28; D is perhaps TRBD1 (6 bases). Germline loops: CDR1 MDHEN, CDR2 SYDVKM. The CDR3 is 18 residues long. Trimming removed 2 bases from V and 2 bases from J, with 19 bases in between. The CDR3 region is CASSLGWRTAVPGNTIYF. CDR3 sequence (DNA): TGTGCCAGCAGTTTAGGGTGGCGGACAGCTGTCCCTGGAAACACCATATATTTT. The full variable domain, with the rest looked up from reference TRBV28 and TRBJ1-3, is DVKVTQSSRYLVKRTGEKVFLECVQDMDHENMFWYRQDPGLGLRLIYFSYDVKMKEKGDIPEGYSVSREKKERFSLILESASTNQTSMYLCASSLGWRTAVPGNTIYFGEGSWLTVV.

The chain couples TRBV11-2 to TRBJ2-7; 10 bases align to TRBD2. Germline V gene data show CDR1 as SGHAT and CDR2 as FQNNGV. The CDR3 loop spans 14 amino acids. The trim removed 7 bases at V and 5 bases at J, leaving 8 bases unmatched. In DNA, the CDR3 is TGTGCCAGCACCAAAAGCGGGGGGGCCGACGAGCAGTACTTC. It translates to CASTKSGGADEQYF.

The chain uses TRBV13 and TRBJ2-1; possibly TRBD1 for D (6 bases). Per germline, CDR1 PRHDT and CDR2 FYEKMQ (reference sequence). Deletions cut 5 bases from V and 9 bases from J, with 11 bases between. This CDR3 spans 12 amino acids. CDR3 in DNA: TGTGCCAGCAGCCCCGTAGGGGGTGAGCAGTTCTTC. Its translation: CASSPVGGEQFF.

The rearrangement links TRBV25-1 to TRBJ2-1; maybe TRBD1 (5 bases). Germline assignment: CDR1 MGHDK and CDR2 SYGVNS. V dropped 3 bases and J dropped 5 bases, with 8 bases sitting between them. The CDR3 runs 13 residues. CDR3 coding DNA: TGTGCCAGCAGTGATTACAGGAACAATGAGCAGTTCTTC. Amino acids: CASSDYRNNEQFF.